This TCR beta chain was retrieved from a study of blood T cell repertoires in COVID-19. Across the study: Samples of COVID-19 (acute and convalescent) were obtained from the United States, Italy and Spain. Nucleic acid was either cDNA or gDNA, and it came from T cells, B-cell-depleted T cells, or PBMCs.

The CDR3 is 14 amino acids. Germline V CDR1 and CDR2: GTSNPN, SVGIG (reference sequence). The J segment lost 6 bases and the V segment lost 0 bases, leaving 7 bases of the junction unmatched. The authors' processing: Amplification from reference gene primers served as the basis for estimated nucleated cell counts. The assay was immunoSEQ multiplex PCR, and TCRdb's table has in-frame clones only and misses some. Clone size and the V and J calls come from that table; the DNA yielded D and trimming. In the table there are 75,000 to 100,000 clones, 70% to 90% of which are singletons. The chain couples TRBV30 to TRBJ2-5; 7 bases align to TRBD2. The sample taken for sequencing was peripheral blood. The TCR sequence derives from a human donor with acute or convalescent COVID-19. The donor label of this sample is uncertain. CDR3 region: CAWSVVGGSKTQYF. CDR3 sequence (DNA): TGTGCCTGGAGTGTAGTGGGGGGGTCGAAGACCCAGTACTTC.